The clone carrying this T cell receptor (beta chain) turned up a few times. Its specificity is not known. Described time point: persistent/refractory GD, antithyroid drugs over 5 years with positive TRAb. Extracted RNA from PBMCs served as the source of the TCR library. The data originate from a study of regulatory T cells in long-lasting Graves disease. At the level of the study: By definition, persistent Graves' disease involved antithyroid drugs for over 5 years alongside positive TSH receptor antibodies.

Building of the TCR beta libraries involved iRepertoire HTBI primers and Arm-PCR of CDR3 regions. TCRdb re-analysed the multiplex PCR reads in MiXCR, keeping a single row per CDR3 protein. The sample carries fewer than 600,000 distinct CDR3 sequences, 22% recorded once. Germline V gene sequence: CDR1 GTSNPN, CDR2 SVGIG (reference sequence). This CDR3 spans 11 amino acids. V dropped 0 bases and J dropped 13; count of bases not matched to a gene: 2. Whole-study results and caveats: Exclusively peripheral blood, rather than thyroid tissue, was studied. Less diverse TCR repertoires were seen in persistent Graves' patients than in newly diagnosed ones. Gene preferences differed: TRBV28, TRBJ1-2, TRBJ2-5 in persistent cases.

The clonotype originates from a female donor with Graves disease. The chain carries TRBV30 and TRBJ2-1; 8 bases map to TRBD1. The sample here was peripheral blood mononuclear cells (PBMCs), taken when the disease was refractory, from a patient treated with antithyroid drugs. CDR3 in DNA: TGTGCCTGGAGTGTCGGACAGGGCCAGTTCTTC. Translating gives CAWSVGQGQFF.